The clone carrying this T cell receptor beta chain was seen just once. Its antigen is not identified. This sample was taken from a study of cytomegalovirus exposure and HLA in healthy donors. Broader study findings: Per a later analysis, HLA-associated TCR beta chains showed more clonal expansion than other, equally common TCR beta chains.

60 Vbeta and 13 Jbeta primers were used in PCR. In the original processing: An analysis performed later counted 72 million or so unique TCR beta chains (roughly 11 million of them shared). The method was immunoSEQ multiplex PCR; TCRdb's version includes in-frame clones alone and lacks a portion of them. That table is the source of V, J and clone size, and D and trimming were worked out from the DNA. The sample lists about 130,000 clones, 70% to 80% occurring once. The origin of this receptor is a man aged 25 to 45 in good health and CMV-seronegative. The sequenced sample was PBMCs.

CDR3 region: CASSYWGLNTEAFF. CDR3 coding DNA: TGTGCCAGCAGCTACTGGGGGCTGAACACTGAAGCTTTCTTT. This rearrangement joins TRBV11-2 to TRBJ1-1, with a weak D call TRBD1 (6 bases). There are 14 residues in the CDR3. V shed 4 bases and J shed 0 bases, with 9 bases lying between them. Germline lookup yields CDR1 SGHAT and CDR2 FQNNGV.